A single sample is the source of the 10 T cell receptor beta chains below, sequenced in a study of identical twins. TCRdb recomputed calls from the 5' RACE reads with MiXCR, one row per CDR3 protein. The table records 500,000 to 550,000 distinct CDR3 sequences, roughly a fifth of them present only once. This sample was shared with a second study, whose subject was T cells expressing NK-cell markers.

What was sequenced was CD4+ T cells sorted from blood. Receptor source: a woman aged 18-35 years in good health.

This clonotype has only a few counts. The J gene is TRBJ1-6, the V gene TRBV29-1; D is perhaps TRBD1 (5 bases). Germline V gene lookup returns CDR1 SQVTM and CDR2 ANQGSEA. This CDR3 spans 12 amino acids. Trimming cost V 7 bases and J 8 bases, with 12 bases left between them. CDR3 in amino acids: CSAGDHDSPLHF. The DNA for the CDR3 is TGCAGCGCGGGGGACCACGATTCACCCCTCCACTTT.

The V call is TRBV10-2, the J call TRBJ2-7, with 8 bases fitting TRBD2. The CDR3 contains 15 residues. Germline V gene lookup returns CDR1 WSHSY and CDR2 SAAADI. With 7 bases clipped from V and 3 bases from J, the junction kept 11 bases outside the gene matches. In DNA, the CDR3 is TGCGCCAGCAAGGGGCTAGCGGGCAGTATCTACGAGCAGTACTTC. Translated, it gives CASKGLAGSIYEQYF.

The gene calls are TRBV7-9 and TRBJ1-1; 10 bases are shared with TRBD1. The germline V gene encodes CDR1 SEHNR and CDR2 FQNEAQ (reference sequence). The CDR3 consists of 14 residues. V lost 5 bases to trimming and J lost 11 bases; unmatched junction nucleotides: 11. The CDR3 coding sequence is TGTGCCAGCAGCGTTTCTGACAGGGGGCTTAACGCTTTCTTT. Protein product: CASSVSDRGLNAFF.

The genes are TRBV20-1 and TRBJ2-3; D might be TRBD2 (6 bases). There are 15 residues in the CDR3. V was pared by 5 bases and J by 0 bases, with 15 bases between. The germline V gene has CDR1 DFQATT and CDR2 SNEGSKA (reference sequence). CDR3 loop: CSAEPGLRSTDTQYF. CDR3 in DNA: TGCAGTGCTGAACCGGGACTCCGGAGCACAGATACGCAGTATTTT.

The table lists this clonotype with a count of one. This sequence joins TRBV27 and TRBJ2-1; 9 bases agree with TRBD1. This CDR3 is 15 amino acids long. Looked up from germline, CDR1 is MNHEY and CDR2 is SMNVEV (reference sequence). J was trimmed by 5 bases and V by 6 bases; bases with no gene match: 8. The CDR3 loop is CASSHTGGYNNEQFF. The CDR3 DNA reads TGTGCCAGCAGCCATACAGGGGGCTATAACAATGAGCAGTTCTTC.

The V and J genes are TRBV6-2 or TRBV6-3 and TRBJ2-7, with TRBD2 identical over 11 bases. CDR3 length: 15 amino acids. Germline CDR1 is MNHEY and CDR2 is SVGEGT. V dropped 5 bases and J dropped 5; count of bases not matched to a gene: 8. The CDR3 DNA sequence: TGTGCCAGCAGTATCCAACTAGCGGGAGAGAACGAGCAGTACTTC. Protein product: CASSIQLAGENEQYF.

This clonotype appeared many times. The CDR3 DNA sequence: TGTGCCGTTCAGGGAGCGGGGAACATTCAGTACTTC. It specifies CAVQGAGNIQYF. The chain couples TRBV10-3 to TRBJ2-4; 7 bases agree with TRBD2. Germline V lookup: CDR1 ENHRY, CDR2 SYGVKD. V lost 11 bases to trimming and J lost 7 bases; unmatched junction nucleotides: 8. The length of the CDR3 is 12 residues.

This clonotype has just a few counts. V usage is TRBV20-1 and J usage is TRBJ2-3; 8 positions agree with TRBD1. V lost 1 base, J lost 2 bases, and 2 bases stayed unmatched. The CDR3 sequence is 14 residues long. Germline V CDR1 and CDR2: DFQATT, SNEGSKA (reference sequence). This chain's CDR3 is CSARGDRITDTQYF. DNA for the CDR3: TGCAGTGCTAGAGGGGACAGGATCACAGATACGCAGTATTTT.

This clonotype has just a few counts. The gene calls are TRBV24-1 and TRBJ2-1; D remains ambiguous. The CDR3 consists of 14 residues. Germline V gene data show CDR1 as KGHDR and CDR2 as SFDVKD. The V and J ends lost 5 bases and 5 bases respectively, with 12 bases between them. The CDR3 coding sequence is TGTGCCACCAGTGCCCGGGCCTCGGACAATGAGCAGTTCTTC. Translated: CATSARASDNEQFF.

V is TRBV11-2 and J is TRBJ2-2; D not certain. The CDR3 covers 12 residues. CDR1 SGHAT and CDR2 FQNNGV come from the germline V gene. V was pared by 5 bases and J by 6 bases, with 7 bases between. CDR3 sequence reads: CASSVGSGELFF. DNA for the CDR3: TGTGCCAGCAGCGTCGGGTCCGGGGAGCTGTTTTTT.